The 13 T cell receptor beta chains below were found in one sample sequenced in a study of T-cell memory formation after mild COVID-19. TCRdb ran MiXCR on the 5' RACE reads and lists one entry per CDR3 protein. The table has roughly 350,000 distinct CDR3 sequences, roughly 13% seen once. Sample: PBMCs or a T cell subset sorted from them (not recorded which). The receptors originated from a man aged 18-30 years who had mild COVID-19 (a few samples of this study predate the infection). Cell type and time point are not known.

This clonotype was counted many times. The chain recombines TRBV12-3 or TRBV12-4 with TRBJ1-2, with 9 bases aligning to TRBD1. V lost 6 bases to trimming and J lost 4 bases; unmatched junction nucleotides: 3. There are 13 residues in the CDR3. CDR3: CASRGQGVYGYTF. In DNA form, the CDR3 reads TGTGCCAGCAGGGGACAGGGAGTCTATGGCTACACCTTC.

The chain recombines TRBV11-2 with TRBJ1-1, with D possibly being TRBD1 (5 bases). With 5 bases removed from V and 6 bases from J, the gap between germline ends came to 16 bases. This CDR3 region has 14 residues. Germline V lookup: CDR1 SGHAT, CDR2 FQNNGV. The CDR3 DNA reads TGTGCCAGCAGCCCCCAAGTCAGGGTTGCTGAAGCTTTCTTT. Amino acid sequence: CASSPQVRVAEAFF.

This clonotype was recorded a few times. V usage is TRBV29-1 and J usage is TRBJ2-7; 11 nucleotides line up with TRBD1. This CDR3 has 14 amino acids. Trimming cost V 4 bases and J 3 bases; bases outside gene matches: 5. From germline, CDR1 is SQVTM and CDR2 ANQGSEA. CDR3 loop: CSVALGTGGYEQYF. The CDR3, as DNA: TGCAGCGTTGCCCTCGGGACAGGGGGCTACGAGCAGTACTTC.

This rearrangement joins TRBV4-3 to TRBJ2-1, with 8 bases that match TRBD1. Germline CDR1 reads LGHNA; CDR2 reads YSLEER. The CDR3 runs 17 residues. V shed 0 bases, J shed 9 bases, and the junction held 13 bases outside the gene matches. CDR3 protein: CASSQDRVGQGWSEQFF. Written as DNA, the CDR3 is TGCGCCAGCAGCCAAGATCGGGTAGGACAGGGATGGAGTGAGCAGTTCTTC.

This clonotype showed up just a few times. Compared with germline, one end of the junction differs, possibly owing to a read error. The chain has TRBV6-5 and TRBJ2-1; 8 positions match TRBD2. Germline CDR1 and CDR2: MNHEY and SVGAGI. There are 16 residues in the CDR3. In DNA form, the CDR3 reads TGTGCCAGCAGTAACTCAGCGGGGGACTACTACAATGAGCAGTTCTTC. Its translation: CASSNSAGDYYNEQFF.

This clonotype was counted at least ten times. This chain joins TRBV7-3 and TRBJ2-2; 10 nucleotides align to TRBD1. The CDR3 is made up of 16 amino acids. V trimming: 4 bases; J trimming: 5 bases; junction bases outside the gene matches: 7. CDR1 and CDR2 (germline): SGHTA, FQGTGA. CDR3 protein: CASSSWTGGGTGELFF. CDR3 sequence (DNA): TGTGCCAGCAGCTCCTGGACAGGGGGAGGTACCGGGGAGCTGTTTTTT.

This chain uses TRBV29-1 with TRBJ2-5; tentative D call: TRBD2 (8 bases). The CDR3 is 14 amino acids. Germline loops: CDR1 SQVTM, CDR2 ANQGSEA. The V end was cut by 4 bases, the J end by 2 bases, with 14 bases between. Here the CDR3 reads CSVAGGGQQETQYF. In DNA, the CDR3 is TGCAGCGTTGCGGGGGGGGGACAGCAAGAGACCCAGTACTTC. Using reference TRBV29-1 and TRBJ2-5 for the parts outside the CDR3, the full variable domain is SAVISQKPSRDICQRGTSLTIQCQVDSQVTMMFWYRQQPGQSLTLIATANQGSEATYESGFVIDKFPISRPNLTFSTLTVSNMSPEDSSIYLCSVAGGGQQETQYFGPGTRLLVL.

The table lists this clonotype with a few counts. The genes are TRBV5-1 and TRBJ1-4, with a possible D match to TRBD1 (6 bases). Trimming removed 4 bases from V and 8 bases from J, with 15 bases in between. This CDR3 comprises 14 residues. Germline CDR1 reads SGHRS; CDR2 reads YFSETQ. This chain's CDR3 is CASSQGRPGEKLFF. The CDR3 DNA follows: TGCGCCAGCAGCCAGGGGAGGCCAGGGGAAAAACTGTTTTTT.

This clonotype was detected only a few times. For the CDR3, the DNA is TGTGCCAGCGGGGGACAGGGTCGTCAGCCCCAGCATTTT. Its translation is CASGGQGRQPQHF. The chain recombines TRBV6-2 or TRBV6-3 with TRBJ1-5; the match to TRBD1 covers 9 bases. The CDR3 is made up of 13 amino acids. The germline V gene has CDR1 MNHEY and CDR2 SVGEGT. With V trimmed by 8 bases and J by 6 bases, 5 bases remained unmatched.

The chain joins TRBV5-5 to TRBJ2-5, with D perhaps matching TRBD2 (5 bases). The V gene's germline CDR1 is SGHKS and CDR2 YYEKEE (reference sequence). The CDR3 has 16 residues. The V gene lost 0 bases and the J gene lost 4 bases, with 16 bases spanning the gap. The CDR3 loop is CASSLVLHGGAETQYF. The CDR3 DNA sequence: TGTGCCAGCAGCTTGGTTCTCCACGGAGGAGCAGAGACCCAGTACTTC.

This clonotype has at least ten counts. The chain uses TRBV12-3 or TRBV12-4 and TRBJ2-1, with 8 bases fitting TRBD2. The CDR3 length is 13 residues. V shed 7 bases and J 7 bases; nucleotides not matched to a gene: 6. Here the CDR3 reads CASKAGALNEQFF. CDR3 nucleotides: TGTGCCAGCAAAGCGGGGGCCTTGAATGAGCAGTTCTTC.

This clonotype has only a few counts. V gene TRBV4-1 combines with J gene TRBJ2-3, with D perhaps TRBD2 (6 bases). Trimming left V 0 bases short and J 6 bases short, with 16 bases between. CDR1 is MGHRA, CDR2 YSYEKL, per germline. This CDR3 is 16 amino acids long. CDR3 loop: CASSQEVRGPWDTQYF. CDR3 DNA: TGCGCCAGCAGCCAAGAGGTGCGGGGCCCTTGGGATACGCAGTATTTT.

The CDR3 protein is CAISGGGQGDNLNTEAFF. The DNA of the CDR3 is TGTGCCATCAGTGGGGGTGGACAGGGTGACAACTTGAACACTGAAGCTTTCTTT. The chain joins TRBV10-3 to TRBJ1-1; 8 bases match TRBD1. Germline trimming cut 4 bases from V and 0 bases from J; bases unmatched to any gene: 13. The CDR3 sequence is 18 residues long. Germline V gives CDR1 ENHRY, CDR2 SYGVKD.